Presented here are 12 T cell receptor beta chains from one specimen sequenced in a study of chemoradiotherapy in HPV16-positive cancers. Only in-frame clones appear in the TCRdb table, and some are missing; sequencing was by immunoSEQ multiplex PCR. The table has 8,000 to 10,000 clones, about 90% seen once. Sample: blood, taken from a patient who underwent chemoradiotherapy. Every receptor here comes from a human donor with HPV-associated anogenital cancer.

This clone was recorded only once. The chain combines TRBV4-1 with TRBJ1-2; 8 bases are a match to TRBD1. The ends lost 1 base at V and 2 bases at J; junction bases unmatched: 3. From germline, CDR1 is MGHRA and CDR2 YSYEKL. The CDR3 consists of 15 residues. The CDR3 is CASSQVDRVNYGYTF. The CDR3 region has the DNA TGCGCCAGCAGCCAAGTGGACAGGGTGAACTATGGCTACACCTTC.

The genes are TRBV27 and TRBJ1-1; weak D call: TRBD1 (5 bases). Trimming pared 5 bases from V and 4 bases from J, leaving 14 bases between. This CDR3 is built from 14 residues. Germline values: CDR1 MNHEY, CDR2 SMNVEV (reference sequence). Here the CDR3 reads CASSPGGYSTEAFF. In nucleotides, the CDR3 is TGTGCCAGCAGTCCCGGGGGGTACTCCACTGAAGCTTTCTTT.

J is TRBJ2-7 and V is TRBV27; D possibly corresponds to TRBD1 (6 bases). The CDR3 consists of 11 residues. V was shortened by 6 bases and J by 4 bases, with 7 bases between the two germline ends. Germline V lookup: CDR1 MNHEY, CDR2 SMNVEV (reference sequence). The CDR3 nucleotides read TGTGCCAGCAGGAGGGGGTACGAGCAGTACGTC. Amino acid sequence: CASRRGYEQYV.

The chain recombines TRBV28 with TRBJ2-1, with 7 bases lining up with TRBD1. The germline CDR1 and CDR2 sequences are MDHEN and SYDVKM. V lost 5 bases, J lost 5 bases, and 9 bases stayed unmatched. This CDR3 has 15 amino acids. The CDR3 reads CASSPLQGDHNEQFF. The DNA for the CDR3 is TGTGCCAGCAGTCCGCTCCAGGGGGATCACAATGAGCAGTTCTTC.

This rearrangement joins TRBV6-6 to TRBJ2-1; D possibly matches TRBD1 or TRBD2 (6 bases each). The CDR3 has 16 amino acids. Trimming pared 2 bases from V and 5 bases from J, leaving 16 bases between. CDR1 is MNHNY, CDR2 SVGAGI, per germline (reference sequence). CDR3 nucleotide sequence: TGTGCCAGCAGTTACGGGGGGCCGACGGTCGACAATGAGCAGTTCTTC. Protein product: CASSYGGPTVDNEQFF.

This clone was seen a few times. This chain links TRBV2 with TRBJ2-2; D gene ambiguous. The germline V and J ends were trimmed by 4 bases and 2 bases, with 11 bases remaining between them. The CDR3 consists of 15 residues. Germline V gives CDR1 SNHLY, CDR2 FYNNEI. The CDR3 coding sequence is TGTGCCAGCAGTGTTGATTCAGTAAACACCGGGGAGCTGTTTTTT. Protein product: CASSVDSVNTGELFF.

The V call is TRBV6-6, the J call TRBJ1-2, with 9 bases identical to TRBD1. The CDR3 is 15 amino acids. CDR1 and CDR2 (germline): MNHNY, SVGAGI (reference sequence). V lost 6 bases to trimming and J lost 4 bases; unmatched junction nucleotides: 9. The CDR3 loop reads CASRSTGGSGYGYTF. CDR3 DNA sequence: TGTGCCAGCAGGTCGACAGGGGGGAGTGGCTATGGCTACACCTTC.

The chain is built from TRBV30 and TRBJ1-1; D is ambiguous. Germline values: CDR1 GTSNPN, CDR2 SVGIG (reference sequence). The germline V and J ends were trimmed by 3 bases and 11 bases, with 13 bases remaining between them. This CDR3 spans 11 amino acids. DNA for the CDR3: TGTGCCTGGAGCGTACCCCTAGGGGCTTTCTTT. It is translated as CAWSVPLGAFF.

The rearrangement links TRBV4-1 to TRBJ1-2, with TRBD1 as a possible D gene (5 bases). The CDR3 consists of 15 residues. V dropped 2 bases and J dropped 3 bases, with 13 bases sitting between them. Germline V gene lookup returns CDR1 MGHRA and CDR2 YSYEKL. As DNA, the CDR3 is TGCGCCAGCAGCCAACAGGGCCGGGTCGACTATGGCTACACCTTC. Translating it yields CASSQQGRVDYGYTF.

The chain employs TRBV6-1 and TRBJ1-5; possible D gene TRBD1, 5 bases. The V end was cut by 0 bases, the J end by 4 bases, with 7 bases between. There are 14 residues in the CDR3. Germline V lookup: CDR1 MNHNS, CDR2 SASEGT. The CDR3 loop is CASSEATVNQPQHF. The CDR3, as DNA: TGTGCCAGCAGTGAAGCGACAGTTAATCAGCCCCAGCATTTT.

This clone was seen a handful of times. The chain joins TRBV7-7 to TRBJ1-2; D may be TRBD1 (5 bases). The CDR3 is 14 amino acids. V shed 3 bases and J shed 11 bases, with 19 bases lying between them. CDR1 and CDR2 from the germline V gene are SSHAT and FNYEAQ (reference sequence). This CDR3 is CASSLDGDGRGYTF. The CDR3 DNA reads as TGTGCCAGCAGCTTGGACGGGGACGGCCGGGGGTACACCTTC.

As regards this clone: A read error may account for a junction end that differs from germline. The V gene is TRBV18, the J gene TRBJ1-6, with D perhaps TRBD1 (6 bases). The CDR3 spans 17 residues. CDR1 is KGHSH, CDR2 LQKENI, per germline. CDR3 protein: CASSPQGEGPYNSPLHF. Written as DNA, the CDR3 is TGTGCCAGCTCTCCACAGGGAGAGGGACCCTATAATTCACCCCTCCACTTT.